These 2 T cell receptor beta chains were all obtained from the same sample, sequenced in a study of cytomegalovirus exposure and HLA in healthy donors. Use of 60 Vbeta and 13 Jbeta primers characterized the PCR. The assay was immunoSEQ multiplex PCR, and TCRdb's table has in-frame clones only and misses some. The data show about 76,000 clones, with 78% seen just once and 2.5% held by the top ten. The sequenced sample was PBMCs. These receptor sequences come from a male donor in good health and CMV-seropositive.

This clone was found a few times. The CDR3 sequence: CASSPRLAGPYEQYF. The CDR3 coding sequence is TGTGCCAGCAGCCCTAGACTAGCGGGCCCCTACGAGCAGTACTTC. The chain joins TRBV7-6 to TRBJ2-7; TRBD2 agrees at 10 bases. The V gene end was trimmed by 5 bases and the J gene end by 2 bases; junction bases not matched to a gene: 6. Germline CDR1 is SGHVS and CDR2 is FNYEAQ. The length of the CDR3 is 15 residues.

This chain links TRBV9 with TRBJ1-1; 7 bases line up with TRBD1. V dropped 0 bases and J dropped 8; count of bases not matched to a gene: 7. This CDR3 has 14 amino acids. CDR1 is SGDLS and CDR2 is YYNGEE in the germline V gene. CDR3 loop: CASSVAGQGQEAFF. CDR3 DNA sequence: TGTGCCAGCAGCGTAGCGGGTCAGGGACAGGAAGCTTTCTTT. Drawing the rest from reference TRBV9 and TRBJ1-1, the complete variable domain is DSGVTQTPKHLITATGQRVTLRCSPRSGDLSVYWYQQSLDQGLQFLIQYYNGEERAKGNILERFSAQQFPDLHSELNLSSLELGDSALYFCASSVAGQGQEAFFGQGTRLTVV.